The 22 T cell receptor beta chains below all came from one sample that was sequenced in a study of blood T cell repertoires in COVID-19. Repertoires were generated with immunoSEQ multiplex PCR, while TCRdb's copy carries only in-frame clones and drops some. The table lists 200,000 to 250,000 clones, 85% to 90% of them singletons. Source material: peripheral blood. All receptors come from a man aged 60 to 69 with acute or convalescent COVID-19.

The chain employs TRBV6-5 and TRBJ1-3; 8 bases map to TRBD1. With V trimmed by 8 bases and J by 0 bases, 3 bases remained unmatched. Germline CDR1 and CDR2: MNHEY and SVGAGI. This CDR3 is built from 14 residues. The chain's CDR3 is CASWDRSSGNTIYF. The CDR3 DNA is TGTGCCAGCTGGGACAGGAGCTCTGGAAACACCATATATTTT.

The chain joins TRBV20-1 to TRBJ2-5; 10 bases line up with TRBD2. The length of the CDR3 is 16 residues. V lost 3 bases to trimming and J lost 0 bases; unmatched junction nucleotides: 7. Germline CDR1 DFQATT, CDR2 SNEGSKA (reference sequence). For the CDR3, the DNA is TGCAGTGCTAGTTCTAGCGGGGGTGCGTACCAAGAGACCCAGTACTTC. It yields the protein CSASSSGGAYQETQYF.

The rearrangement links TRBV5-1 to TRBJ1-6; maybe TRBD1 (5 bases). The CDR3 covers 16 residues. V was trimmed by 1 base and J by 7 bases, leaving 15 bases between them. CDR1 is SGHRS and CDR2 is YFSETQ in the germline V gene. This CDR3 is CASSLNQGQTNSPLHF. For the CDR3, the DNA is TGCGCCAGCAGCTTGAACCAGGGCCAGACAAATTCACCCCTCCACTTT.

The J gene is TRBJ1-4, the V gene TRBV7-9; perhaps TRBD1 as D (6 bases). This CDR3 region has 14 residues. The germline V gene has CDR1 SEHNR and CDR2 FQNEAQ (reference sequence). V lost 5 bases to trimming and J lost 8 bases, with 15 bases between them. CDR3 DNA: TGTGCCAGCAGCCCCGGGGACACCCGAGAAAAACTGTTTTTT. Protein product: CASSPGDTREKLFF.

The chain recombines TRBV19 with TRBJ1-6; no clear D. V was pared by 3 bases and J by 5 bases, with 14 bases between. This CDR3 is 16 amino acids long. CDR1 is LNHDA and CDR2 is SQIVND in the germline V gene (reference sequence). CDR3 region: CASSMLPGSNNSPLHF. CDR3 bases: TGTGCCAGTAGTATGCTTCCGGGTTCGAATAATTCACCCCTCCACTTT.

The gene calls are TRBV18 and TRBJ1-4; 7 nucleotides align to TRBD1. V shed 3 bases and J 4 bases; nucleotides not matched to a gene: 5. Germline CDR1 reads KGHSH; CDR2 reads LQKENI. This CDR3 region has 15 residues. The CDR3 coding sequence is TGTGCCAGCTCACCTAGGACAGGCATTAATGAAAAACTGTTTTTT. Encoded protein: CASSPRTGINEKLFF.

The chain uses TRBV2 and TRBJ1-6; D call uncertain. This CDR3 is built from 15 residues. Germline assignment: CDR1 SNHLY and CDR2 FYNNEI. V shed 7 bases and J shed 0 bases, with 10 bases lying between them. The CDR3 region has the DNA TGTGCCAGCACCCGGTCGGGCTCCTATAATTCACCCCTCCACTTT. Translation: CASTRSGSYNSPLHF.

The sample holds a few counts of this clone. V is TRBV3-1 (or the pseudogene TRBV3-2) and J is TRBJ1-2; no firm D call. Germline V gene data show CDR1 as LGHDT and CDR2 as YNNKEL (reference sequence). The CDR3 is made up of 15 amino acids. V was cut by 0 bases and J by 8 bases, with 16 bases left in between. The CDR3 DNA is TGTGCCAGCAGCCAAGAACACCCGATGGAGGTCGGCTACACCTTC. Translating it yields CASSQEHPMEVGYTF.

This chain links TRBV29-1 with TRBJ1-1; D might be TRBD1 (5 bases). Trimming cost V 6 bases and J 3 bases, with 5 bases left between them. The CDR3 is 10 amino acids. Germline V gene data show CDR1 as SQVTM and CDR2 as ANQGSEA. CDR3 bases: TGCAGCGTACAGGACACTGAAGCTTTCTTT. Protein product: CSVQDTEAFF.

The chain recombines TRBV7-9 with TRBJ2-3; possibly TRBD2 for D (5 bases). Germline assignment: CDR1 SEHNR and CDR2 FQNEAQ (reference sequence). This CDR3 region has 14 residues. The V end lost 1 base, the J end lost 4 bases, and 9 bases lay between the germline ends. The CDR3 bases are TGTGCCAGCAGCTTAGAATGGGGAGCAGATACGCAGTATTTT. Translating it yields CASSLEWGADTQYF.

The chain joins TRBV10-3 to TRBJ2-2; perhaps TRBD2 as D (6 bases). The ends were cut back, 6 bases at V and 0 bases at J, with 14 bases in the middle. The CDR3 has 16 residues. Germline-derived CDR1 and CDR2 are ENHRY and SYGVKD. This chain's CDR3 is CAIRSGVGTNTGELFF. The CDR3 bases are TGTGCCATCAGATCGGGGGTAGGAACGAACACCGGGGAGCTGTTTTTT.

This clone was seen once. V and J are TRBV7-3 and TRBJ2-1; 12 nucleotides align to TRBD2. V was pared by 2 bases and J by 1 base, with 6 bases of the junction left unmatched. CDR1 SGHTA and CDR2 FQGTGA come from the germline V gene. The CDR3 has 18 amino acids. CDR3 nucleotide sequence: TGTGCCAGCAGCTTATACCCAACTAGCGGGGGGTCCTACAATGAGCAGTTCTTC. Its translation: CASSLYPTSGGSYNEQFF.

Here the CDR3 reads CASSYSTVSSYEQYF. The CDR3 DNA reads TGTGCCAGCAGTTACTCGACAGTGAGCTCCTACGAGCAGTACTTC. The J gene is TRBJ2-7, the V gene TRBV6-2 or TRBV6-3; TRBD1 is a possible D gene (5 bases). This CDR3 spans 15 amino acids. Germline CDR1 reads MNHEY; CDR2 reads SVGEGT. Trimming removed 0 bases at V and 0 bases at J, with 9 bases between.

The rearrangement joins TRBV6-6 to TRBJ2-7, with TRBD2 identical over 12 bases. Germline CDR1 reads MNHNY; CDR2 reads SVGAGI (reference sequence). The CDR3 totals 16 residues. J gave up 3 bases and V 0 bases, and 3 bases lay outside the gene matches. In nucleotides, the CDR3 is TGTGCCAGCAGTTACTCGCCTAGCGGGGGGGGCTACGAGCAGTACTTC. Translated, it gives CASSYSPSGGGYEQYF.

V gene TRBV6-1 combines with J gene TRBJ1-4, with D perhaps matching TRBD1 (5 bases). Trimming removed 1 base from V and 7 bases from J, with 10 bases in between. This CDR3 region has 14 residues. Germline-derived CDR1 and CDR2 are MNHNS and SASEGT. The CDR3 loop is CASSEGTSSEKLFF. The CDR3 coding sequence is TGTGCCAGCAGTGAAGGGACATCCTCTGAAAAACTGTTTTTT.

V is TRBV7-2 and J is TRBJ2-5, with 7 bases fitting TRBD2. This CDR3 is built from 14 residues. V trimming: 2 bases; J trimming: 5 bases; junction bases outside the gene matches: 5. The V gene's germline CDR1 is SGHTA and CDR2 FQGNSA. CDR3 nucleotides: TGTGCCAGCAGCTTAATGGGGGGAGGGGAGACCCAGTACTTC. It translates to CASSLMGGGETQYF.

The chain joins TRBV6-1 to TRBJ1-2, with D maybe TRBD1 (6 bases). Trimming stripped 7 bases from V and 8 bases from J, with 20 bases between. This CDR3 comprises 14 residues. Germline CDR1 and CDR2: MNHNS and SASEGT. CDR3: CASTPGGRVRGYTF. The CDR3 DNA reads as TGTGCCAGCACTCCGGGGGGCAGGGTAAGGGGCTACACCTTC.

The J gene is TRBJ1-5, the V gene TRBV9; a possible D gene is TRBD1 (6 bases). Trimming removed 0 bases at V and 3 bases at J, with 13 bases between. From germline, CDR1 is SGDLS and CDR2 YYNGEE. The CDR3 contains 16 residues. The CDR3 reads CASSVGEGGPNQPQHF. The DNA for the CDR3 is TGTGCCAGCAGCGTAGGGGAGGGGGGCCCCAATCAGCCCCAGCATTTT.

This clone was observed a few times. V usage is TRBV7-2 and J usage is TRBJ2-6; possibly TRBD1 for D (6 bases). Trimming left V 8 bases short and J 3 bases short, with 11 bases between. The CDR3 sequence is 14 residues long. Germline CDR1 SGHTA, CDR2 FQGNSA. The CDR3 nucleotides read TGTGCCAGCCGCCCAGGGGTTGGGGCCAACGTCCTGACTTTC. Its protein is CASRPGVGANVLTF.

This chain's CDR3 is CASRPNRVGNEKLFF. The CDR3 nucleotides read TGTGCCAGCAGACCAAACAGGGTCGGTAATGAAAAACTGTTTTTT. V and J are TRBV2 and TRBJ1-4; perhaps TRBD1 as D (6 bases). The germline V and J ends were trimmed by 6 bases and 4 bases, with 15 bases remaining between them. This CDR3 has 15 amino acids. The germline gives CDR1 SNHLY, CDR2 FYNNEI.

The chain couples TRBV27 to TRBJ1-1, with 8 bases lining up with TRBD1. After removal of 2 bases from V and 6 bases from J, the junction contained 5 bases not matched to a gene. This CDR3 has 14 amino acids. CDR1 and CDR2 from the germline V gene are MNHEY and SMNVEV (reference sequence). The CDR3 coding sequence is TGTGCCAGCAGTTTAAACAGGGGGTTCCCTGAAGCTTTCTTT. As protein: CASSLNRGFPEAFF.

The V and J genes are TRBV5-6 and TRBJ2-5, with TRBD1 matching 9 bases. Germline V gives CDR1 SGHDT, CDR2 YYEEEE. There are 16 residues in the CDR3. J was trimmed by 4 bases and V by 4 bases; bases with no gene match: 11. The CDR3 reads CASSGQGQGLRETQYF. CDR3 bases: TGTGCCAGCAGCGGGCAGGGACAGGGCCTGAGAGAGACCCAGTACTTC. The full variable domain, with the rest looked up from reference TRBV5-6 and TRBJ2-5, is DAGVTQSPTHLIKTRGQQVTLRCSPKSGHDTVSWYQQALGQGPQFIFQYYEEEERQRGNFPDRFSGHQFPNYSSELNVNALLLGDSALYLCASSGQGQGLRETQYFGPGTRLLVL.